Each of the 29 T cell receptor beta chains below was sequenced from the same sample in a study of monozygotic twins with cystic fibrosis. Generated by immunoSEQ multiplex PCR, the TCRdb table keeps only in-frame clones and is missing some. This sample yields approximately 33,000 clones, of which 84% are seen a single time; roughly 1.5% belongs to the top ten. The sequenced sample consisted of blood. The receptors stem from a girl aged 2 to 9 with cystic fibrosis.

CDR3 in DNA: TGTGCCCGCATCGCAGGGCCCACTGAAGCTTTCTTT. Its protein is CARIAGPTEAFF. This chain uses TRBV30 with TRBJ1-1; the D gene is possibly TRBD1 (5 bases). Deletions cut 8 bases from V and 4 bases from J, with 14 bases between. The CDR3 runs to 12 residues. Germline V gene data show CDR1 as GTSNPN and CDR2 as SVGIG (reference sequence).

The V gene is TRBV9, the J gene TRBJ2-5; possibly TRBD2 for D (6 bases). The CDR3 loop spans 14 amino acids. Germline V gene sequence: CDR1 SGDLS, CDR2 YYNGEE. The V gene lost 3 bases and the J gene lost 0 bases, with 9 bases spanning the gap. The CDR3: CASSGGGDQETQYF. CDR3 DNA: TGTGCCAGCAGCGGCGGAGGGGACCAAGAGACCCAGTACTTC.

This chain uses TRBV11-2 with TRBJ1-5; D is unresolved. The CDR3 loop spans 14 amino acids. Trimming stripped 1 base from V and 2 bases from J, with 6 bases between. CDR1 SGHAT and CDR2 FQNNGV come from the germline V gene. The CDR3 nucleotides are TGTGCCAGCAGCTTAGTTGGGGGCAATCAGCCCCAGCATTTT. It codes for CASSLVGGNQPQHF.

The chain employs TRBV4-3 and TRBJ2-7; the D gene is possibly TRBD2 (7 bases). The CDR3 runs 11 residues. Trimming removed 0 bases from V and 12 bases from J, with 9 bases in between. Germline loops: CDR1 LGHNA, CDR2 YSLEER. The CDR3 nucleotides are TGCGCCAGCAGCCAAGATGGGGGGGCGTACTTC. Amino acid sequence: CASSQDGGAYF.

The chain links TRBV5-4 to TRBJ2-3; perhaps TRBD1 as D (6 bases). V was clipped by 3 bases and J by 1 base, with 15 bases between them. In germline, CDR1 is SGHNT, CDR2 YYREEE (reference sequence). This CDR3 comprises 16 residues. This CDR3 is CASSYPGTIGTDTQYF. The CDR3 region has the DNA TGTGCCAGCAGCTACCCCGGGACAATTGGCACAGATACGCAGTATTTT.

This clone appeared a few times. The chain combines TRBV2 with TRBJ2-1; 13 nucleotides match TRBD2. The junction had 4 bases not matched to a gene; V was cut back by 6 bases and J by 2 bases. This CDR3 has 16 residues. CDR1 is SNHLY and CDR2 is FYNNEI in the germline V gene. The CDR3: CASSGLAGAAYNEQFF. Here the CDR3 DNA reads TGTGCCAGCAGCGGACTAGCGGGGGCGGCCTACAATGAGCAGTTCTTC.

This sequence joins TRBV29-1 and TRBJ2-6, with D uncertain. In germline, CDR1 is SQVTM, CDR2 ANQGSEA. Between the trimmed V and J ends, which lost 5 bases and 0 bases, there was a span of 8 bases. This CDR3 has 14 amino acids. DNA for the CDR3: TGCAGCGTTCTATGGAGCTCTGGGGCCAACGTCCTGACTTTC. This codes for CSVLWSSGANVLTF. Full variable domain (remainder filled in from reference TRBV29-1 and TRBJ2-6): SAVISQKPSRDICQRGTSLTIQCQVDSQVTMMFWYRQQPGQSLTLIATANQGSEATYESGFVIDKFPISRPNLTFSTLTVSNMSPEDSSIYLCSVLWSSGANVLTFGAGSRLTVL.

This chain uses TRBV11-2 with TRBJ2-7; possible D gene TRBD2, 6 bases. The germline V gene has CDR1 SGHAT and CDR2 FQNNGV. The ends were cut back, 2 bases at V and 2 bases at J, with 19 bases in the middle. The CDR3 totals 17 residues. CDR3 bases: TGTGCCAGCAGCTTACTCCAGCGGAGGGTGGATCCCTACGAGCAGTACTTC. This gives the protein CASSLLQRRVDPYEQYF.

This clone was detected once. The V and J genes are TRBV5-1 and TRBJ2-5, with D possibly matching TRBD1 (5 bases). This CDR3 is built from 15 residues. Germline-derived CDR1 and CDR2 are SGHRS and YFSETQ. Trimming pared 4 bases from V and 2 bases from J, leaving 15 bases between. CDR3 amino acids: CASSPLTGEQETQYF. CDR3 nucleotide sequence: TGCGCCAGCAGCCCACTTACAGGAGAACAAGAGACCCAGTACTTC. The entire variable domain, with the rest obtained from reference TRBV5-1 and TRBJ2-5, is as follows: KAGVTQTPRYLIKTRGQQVTLSCSPISGHRSVSWYQQTPGQGLQFLFEYFSETQRNKGNFPGRFSGRQFSNSRSEMNVSTLELGDSALYLCASSPLTGEQETQYFGPGTRLLVL.

The chain couples TRBV4-3 to TRBJ2-5; possibly TRBD1 for D (5 bases). Between the trimmed V and J ends, which lost 4 bases and 4 bases, there was a span of 13 bases. The CDR3 sequence is 14 residues long. CDR1 is LGHNA, CDR2 YSLEER, per germline. The CDR3 DNA reads TGCGCCAGCAGCCCCAGCCAGGGCGGAGAGACCCAGTACTTC. This codes for CASSPSQGGETQYF.

The chain is built from TRBV4-3 and TRBJ2-3, with 10 bases aligning to TRBD2. The V segment lost 4 bases and the J segment 5 bases; nucleotides outside the gene matches: 9. This CDR3 has 16 amino acids. Germline V CDR1 and CDR2: LGHNA, YSLEER. Here the CDR3 reads CASSPSSGGSRDTQYF. In DNA, the CDR3 is TGCGCCAGCAGCCCGAGTAGCGGGGGGTCCAGAGATACGCAGTATTTT.

This chain links TRBV4-3 with TRBJ1-1; the match to TRBD1 covers 7 bases. This CDR3 has 15 amino acids. Trimming removed 1 base from V and 11 bases from J; junction bases left unmatched: 13. The germline gives CDR1 LGHNA, CDR2 YSLEER. CDR3 sequence reads: CASSQARDLDREAFF. The CDR3 DNA follows: TGCGCCAGCAGCCAAGCCAGAGATTTAGACAGGGAGGCTTTCTTT.

The gene calls are TRBV11-1 and TRBJ2-7; TRBD1 or TRBD2 may be the D gene (5 bases each). This CDR3 has 15 amino acids. V gave up 6 bases and J gave up 0 bases, with 15 bases separating them. Per the germline V gene, CDR1 is SGHAT and CDR2 is FQDESV (reference sequence). CDR3 nucleotides: TGTGCCAGCAGGACGGGGCAGCCAAGCTCCTACGAGCAGTACTTC. As protein: CASRTGQPSSYEQYF.

V usage is TRBV5-1 and J usage is TRBJ2-2; TRBD1 might be the D (6 bases). The germline V gene encodes CDR1 SGHRS and CDR2 YFSETQ. Trimming took off 5 bases at V and 1 base at J, with 9 bases between the two ends. The CDR3 loop spans 14 amino acids. The CDR3 sequence is CASRGAENTGELFF. DNA of the CDR3: TGCGCCAGCAGGGGGGCCGAGAACACCGGGGAGCTGTTTTTT.

This chain uses TRBV5-4 with TRBJ1-2, with 9 positions matching TRBD1. Germline CDR1 is SGHNT and CDR2 is YYREEE (reference sequence). The trim removed 5 bases at V and 6 bases at J, leaving 11 bases unmatched. This CDR3 region has 15 residues. The CDR3 is CASRREGQGRHGYTF. The CDR3 DNA follows: TGTGCCAGCAGGCGGGAGGGACAGGGAAGGCATGGCTACACCTTC.

The rearrangement uses TRBV5-1 and TRBJ1-3; D is possibly TRBD1 (6 bases). V lost 1 base and J lost 0, with 8 bases in between. The germline V gene has CDR1 SGHRS and CDR2 YFSETQ. The CDR3 length is 15 residues. This CDR3 is CASSLTGNSGNTIYF. The CDR3 DNA reads as TGCGCCAGCAGCTTGACAGGGAACTCTGGAAACACCATATATTTT.

This chain uses TRBV6-1 with TRBJ1-6; D ambiguous. Trimming shortened V by 4 bases and J by 7 bases, and 11 bases separated the two germline ends. The CDR3 length is 14 residues. Per the germline V gene, CDR1 is MNHNS and CDR2 is SASEGT. CDR3 nucleotide sequence: TGTGCCAGCAGTGCCGTGGGCCTGAATTCACCCCTCCACTTT. Protein sequence: CASSAVGLNSPLHF.

The V and J genes are TRBV10-3 and TRBJ1-5; 7 positions agree with TRBD1. This CDR3 is 17 amino acids long. J lost 0 bases, V lost 4 bases, and 9 bases had no gene match. The V gene's germline CDR1 is ENHRY and CDR2 SYGVKD. This CDR3 reads CAISARQGMDSNQPQHF. As DNA, the CDR3 is TGTGCCATCAGTGCCCGACAGGGAATGGATAGCAATCAGCCCCAGCATTTT.

The genes are TRBV5-6 and TRBJ2-3; TRBD1 matches at 11 bases. This CDR3 has 15 amino acids. The germline V gene has CDR1 SGHDT and CDR2 YYEEEE. After removal of 3 bases from V and 3 bases from J, the junction contained 3 bases not matched to a gene. CDR3 in amino acids: CASSWGTGGTDTQYF. The CDR3 DNA sequence: TGTGCCAGCAGCTGGGGGACAGGGGGAACAGATACGCAGTATTTT.

The chain employs TRBV30 and TRBJ1-2, with D uncertain. This CDR3 comprises 14 residues. Trimming took 2 bases from V and 3 from J, leaving 13 bases between them. Germline V CDR1 and CDR2: GTSNPN, SVGIG (reference sequence). The CDR3 nucleotides are TGTGCCTGGAGTCTCACCGGGCTCTACTATGGCTACACCTTC. Encoded protein: CAWSLTGLYYGYTF. Based on the CDR3 plus reference TRBV30 and TRBJ1-2, the full variable domain is SQTIHQWPATLVQPVGSPLSLECTVEGTSNPNLYWYRQAAGRGLQLLFYSVGIGQISSEVPQNLSASRPQDRQFILSSKKLLLSDSGFYLCAWSLTGLYYGYTFGSGTRLTVV.

This chain uses TRBV29-1 with TRBJ2-7; the match to TRBD1 covers 9 bases. The CDR3 contains 16 residues. The V gene's germline CDR1 is SQVTM and CDR2 ANQGSEA. The ends lost 3 bases at V and 4 bases at J; junction bases unmatched: 13. The CDR3 here is CSVEGPTVGTGYEQYF. CDR3 nucleotides: TGCAGCGTTGAGGGCCCGACCGTGGGGACAGGGTACGAGCAGTACTTC.

The genes are TRBV6-5 and TRBJ2-3; 7 positions match TRBD2. J gave up 0 bases and V 6 bases, and 6 bases lay outside the gene matches. CDR1 and CDR2 from the germline V gene are MNHEY and SVGAGI. This CDR3 region has 15 residues. CDR3 residues: CASRALGGSTDTQYF. In nucleotides, the CDR3 is TGTGCCAGCAGGGCGCTGGGGGGGAGCACAGATACGCAGTATTTT.

V usage is TRBV6-1 and J usage is TRBJ2-1; 8 nucleotides match TRBD2. Germline CDR1 reads MNHNS; CDR2 reads SASEGT. CDR3 size: 17 residues. V shed 3 bases, J shed 1 base, and the junction held 8 bases outside the gene matches. CDR3 DNA sequence: TGTGCCAGCAGTGACCCTCGACGCGGGGGGTCCTACAATGAGCAGTTCTTC. This sequence encodes CASSDPRRGGSYNEQFF.

V and J are TRBV7-2 and TRBJ2-2; D call uncertain. This CDR3 spans 15 amino acids. Germline-derived CDR1 and CDR2 are SGHTA and FQGNSA. V lost 1 base and J lost 1, with 7 bases in between. CDR3 nucleotides: TGTGCCAGCAGCTTAGACCCGATGAACACCGGGGAGCTGTTTTTT. Translating it yields CASSLDPMNTGELFF.

The chain employs TRBV4-3 and TRBJ2-5; D is ambiguous. V lost 1 base and J 4 bases, leaving 7 bases between the germline ends. Germline V gene data show CDR1 as LGHNA and CDR2 as YSLEER. The CDR3 totals 13 residues. CDR3 sequence (DNA): TGCGCCAGCAGCCAAGGTCCCCTAGAGACCCAGTACTTC. This encodes CASSQGPLETQYF.

CDR3: CASSLDPGRDYGYTF. CDR3 bases: TGTGCCAGCAGCTTAGACCCGGGTAGGGACTATGGCTACACCTTC. The chain employs TRBV7-2 and TRBJ1-2; D unresolved. Per germline, CDR1 SGHTA and CDR2 FQGNSA. The CDR3 consists of 15 residues. Trimming took off 1 base at V and 3 bases at J, with 12 bases between the two ends.

The V gene is TRBV6-6, the J gene TRBJ2-2; no clear D gene. V was pared by 5 bases and J by 5 bases, with 6 bases between. This CDR3 is built from 12 residues. Germline values: CDR1 MNHNY, CDR2 SVGAGI (reference sequence). The CDR3 DNA sequence: TGTGCCAGCAGTACACTGACCGGGGAGCTGTTTTTT. It specifies CASSTLTGELFF.

The chain is built from TRBV12-5 and TRBJ1-1; D possibly corresponds to TRBD1 (5 bases). This CDR3 is 16 amino acids long. CDR1 LGHNT and CDR2 FRNRAP come from the germline V gene. V was shortened by 2 bases and J by 5 bases, with 18 bases between the two germline ends. In nucleotides, the CDR3 is TGTGCTAGTGGTTTGAGGGGAGAAATCGGAGGGACTGAAGCTTTCTTT. Its protein product is CASGLRGEIGGTEAFF.

The rearrangement joins TRBV10-3 to TRBJ2-7; D call uncertain. The CDR3 is 11 residues long. V lost 2 bases and J 6 bases, leaving 5 bases between the germline ends. The germline V gene has CDR1 ENHRY and CDR2 SYGVKD. CDR3 sequence reads: CAISEGSEQYF. The CDR3 DNA sequence: TGTGCCATCAGTGAGGGATCCGAGCAGTACTTC.